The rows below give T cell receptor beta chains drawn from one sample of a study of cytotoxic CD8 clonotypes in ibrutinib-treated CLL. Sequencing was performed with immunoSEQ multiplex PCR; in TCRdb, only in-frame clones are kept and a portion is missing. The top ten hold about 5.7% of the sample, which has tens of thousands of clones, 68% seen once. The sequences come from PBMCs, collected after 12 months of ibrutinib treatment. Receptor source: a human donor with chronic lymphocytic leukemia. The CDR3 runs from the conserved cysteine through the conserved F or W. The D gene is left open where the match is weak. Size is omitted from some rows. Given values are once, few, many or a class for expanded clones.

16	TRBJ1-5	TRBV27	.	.	TGTGCCAGCAGTTCGCTCCGGCGGAATAGCAATCAGCCCCAGCATTTT	CASSSLRRNSNQPQHF
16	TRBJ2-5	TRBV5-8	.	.	TGTGCCAGCAGCTTGGAAGGGGTGTTGTCTCAAGAGACCCAGTACTTC	CASSLEGVLSQETQYF
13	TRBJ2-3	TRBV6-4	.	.	TGTGCCAGCAGTGAGCAGGGAACAGATACGCAGTATTTT	CASSEQGTDTQYF
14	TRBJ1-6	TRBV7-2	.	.	TGTGCCAGCAGCCCTGGTCCTATCAATTCACCCCTCCACTTT	CASSPGPINSPLHF
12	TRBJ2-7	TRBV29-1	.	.	TGCAGCGCCGACGGAGGGGGGTACGAGCAGTACTTC	CSADGGGYEQYF
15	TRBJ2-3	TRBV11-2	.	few	TGTGCCAGCAGCTTAGCGGCGCGGAGCACAGATACGCAGTATTTT	CASSLAARSTDTQYF
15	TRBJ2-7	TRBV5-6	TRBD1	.	TGTGCCAGCAGCTCTTCGGGACAGGGGAGGGGCGAGCAGTACTTC	CASSSSGQGRGEQYF
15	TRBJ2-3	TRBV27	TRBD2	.	TGTGCCAGCAGTCTTCCTAGCGGAAAGCCAGATACGCAGTATTTT	CASSLPSGKPDTQYF
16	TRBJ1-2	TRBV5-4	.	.	TGTGCCAGCAGTACCTTACGGCACAGGGAAAACTATGGCTACACCTTC	CASSTLRHRENYGYTF
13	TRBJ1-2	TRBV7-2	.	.	TGTGCCAGCAGTCTTAGAAGTTTGGCTGGCTACACCTTC	CASSLRSLAGYTF
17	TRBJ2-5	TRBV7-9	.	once	TGTGCCAGCAGCTTACGTCTAAATAACCGCCGGGGGGAGACCCAGTACTTC	CASSLRLNNRRGETQYF
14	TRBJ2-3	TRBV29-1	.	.	TGCAGCGGACTACCGGCCACGGGGCCAGATACGCAGTATTTT	CSGLPATGPDTQYF
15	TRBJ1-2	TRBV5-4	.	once	TGTGCCAGCACCTCCGACAGCCCACGAGGCTATGGCTACACCTTC	CASTSDSPRGYGYTF
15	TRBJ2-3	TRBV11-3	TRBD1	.	TGTGCCAGCAGCTTAAAAACAGGGGGCTCAGATACGCAGTATTTT	CASSLKTGGSDTQYF
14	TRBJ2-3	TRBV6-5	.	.	TGTGCCAGCAGTTATAGAGGGGCCTTTGATACGCAGTATTTT	CASSYRGAFDTQYF
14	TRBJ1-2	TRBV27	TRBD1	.	TGTGCCAGCAGGCCCGGGACAGAAGTTAAGGGCTACACCTTC	CASRPGTEVKGYTF
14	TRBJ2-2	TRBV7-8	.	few	TGTGCCAGCAGCTTGAGTGGGTTCGGCGGGGAGCTGTTTTTT	CASSLSGFGGELFF
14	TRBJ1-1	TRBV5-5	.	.	TGTGCCAGCAGCTTGGATGTGGCGAACACTGAAGCTTTCTTT	CASSLDVANTEAFF
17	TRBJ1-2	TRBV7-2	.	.	TGTGCCAGCAGCTTAGAATTTTTTCAGGGCGAAGGCTATGGCTACACCTTC	CASSLEFFQGEGYGYTF
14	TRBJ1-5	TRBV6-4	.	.	TGTGCCAGCAGCTTCGGGACGGTGAATCAGCCCCAGCATTTT	CASSFGTVNQPQHF
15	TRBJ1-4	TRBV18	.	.	TGTGCCAGCTCACCACGGGCAGGGATTAATGAAAAACTGTTTTTT	CASSPRAGINEKLFF
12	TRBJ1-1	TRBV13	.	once	TGTGCCAGCAGCTTCAGGGTAGACGAAGCTTTCTTT	CASSFRVDEAFF
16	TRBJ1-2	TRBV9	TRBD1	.	TGTGCCAGCAGCGACCGGACAGGGACTACTAACTATGGCTACACCTTC	CASSDRTGTTNYGYTF
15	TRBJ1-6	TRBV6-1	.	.	TGTGCCACCCGCTGGGGGCGAGGGGAGGATTCACCCCTCCACTTT	CATRWGRGEDSPLHF
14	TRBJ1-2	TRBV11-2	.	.	TGTGCCAGCAGCCCATCCGGGGTTTCCTATGGCTACACCTTC	CASSPSGVSYGYTF
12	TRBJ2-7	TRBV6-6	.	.	TGTGCCAGCAGAGGACAGTTCGACGAGCAGTACTTC	CASRGQFDEQYF
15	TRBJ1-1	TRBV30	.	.	TGTGCCTGGAGTGTTTCCTTCCCTTTGAACACTGAAGCTTTCTTT	CAWSVSFPLNTEAFF
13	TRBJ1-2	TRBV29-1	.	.	TGCAGCGTTGAATGGGGGGCTGGCTATGGCTACACCTTC	CSVEWGAGYGYTF
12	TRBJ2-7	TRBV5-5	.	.	TGTGCCAGCAGCGACGACTGGCACGAGCAGTACTTC	CASSDDWHEQYF
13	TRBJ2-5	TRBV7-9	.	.	TGTGCCAGCAGCTTAGCGGCGGAAGAGACCCAGTACTTC	CASSLAAEETQYF
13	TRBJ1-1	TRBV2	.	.	TGTGCCAGCTCCGGCAGCATGAACACTGAAGCTTTCTTT	CASSGSMNTEAFF
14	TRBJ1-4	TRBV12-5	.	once	TGTGCTAGTGGTTTTGGGCACCCTAGAGAAAAACTGTTTTTT	CASGFGHPREKLFF
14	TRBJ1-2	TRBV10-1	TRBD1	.	TGCGCCAGCAGCTCCGGACAGGGGGACTATGGCTACACCTTC	CASSSGQGDYGYTF
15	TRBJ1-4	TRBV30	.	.	TGTGCCTGGAGTGGGGCCGACTATCGAGGTGAAAAACTGTTTTTT	CAWSGADYRGEKLFF
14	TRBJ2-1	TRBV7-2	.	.	TGTGCCAGCAGCAAAGGGACAATCTACAATGAGCAGTTCTTC	CASSKGTIYNEQFF
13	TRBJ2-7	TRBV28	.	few	TGTGCCAGCAGACCTACAGGTTTTGGCGAGCAGTACTTC	CASRPTGFGEQYF
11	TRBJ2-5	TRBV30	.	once	TGTGCCTGGACACCTCAAGAGACCCAGTACTTC	CAWTPQETQYF
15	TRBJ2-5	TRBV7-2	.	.	TGTGCCAGCAGCTTAGGGGCATGGGGGCCGGTGACCCAGTACTTC	CASSLGAWGPVTQYF
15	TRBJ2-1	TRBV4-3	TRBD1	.	TGCGCCAGCAGCCAGGGGGACAGGGGAAGGAATGAGCAGTTCTTC	CASSQGDRGRNEQFF
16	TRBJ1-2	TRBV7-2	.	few	TGTGCCAGCAGCTCGGTCTCAGGGATCAGGGACTATGGCTACACCTTC	CASSSVSGIRDYGYTF
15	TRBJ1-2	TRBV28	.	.	TGTGCCAGCAGTTTCAACAGCCTCACCCCCTCCGGCTACACCTTC	CASSFNSLTPSGYTF
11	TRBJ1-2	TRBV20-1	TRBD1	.	TGCAGTGCTACCGGGACAGGGGGCTACACCTTC	CSATGTGGYTF
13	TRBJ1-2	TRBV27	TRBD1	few	TGTGCCAGCAGTTTACAGGGGGGCTATGGCTACACCTTC	CASSLQGGYGYTF
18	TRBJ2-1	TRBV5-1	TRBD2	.	TGCGCCAGCAGCTGGGGACTAGCGGGGGGTTTAGGTACGAATGAGCAGTTCTTC	CASSWGLAGGLGTNEQFF
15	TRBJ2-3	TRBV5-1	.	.	TGCGCCAGCAGCTTGAAAACGGGGGACCGAGATACGCAGTATTTT	CASSLKTGDRDTQYF
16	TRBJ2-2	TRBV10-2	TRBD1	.	TGCGCCAGCAGGGGCAGGGGGTTAGCGAACACCGGGGAGCTGTTTTTT	CASRGRGLANTGELFF
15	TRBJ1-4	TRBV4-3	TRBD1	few	TGCGCCAGCAGCCTCGGGACAGCCAGCGGTGAAAAACTGTTTTTT	CASSLGTASGEKLFF
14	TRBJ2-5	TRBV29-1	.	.	TGCAGCGTTGAGCGGGACAGCAGCCAAGAGACCCAGTACTTC	CSVERDSSQETQYF
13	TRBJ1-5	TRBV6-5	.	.	TGTGCCAGCAGTTACCCTGCCTATCAGCCCCAGCATTTT	CASSYPAYQPQHF
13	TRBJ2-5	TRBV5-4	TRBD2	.	TGTGCCAGCACCGGGGGGAGCCAAGAGACCCAGTACTTC	CASTGGSQETQYF
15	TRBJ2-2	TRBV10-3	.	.	TGTGCCATCAGTGCACGGGGCACGAACACCGGGGAGCTGTTTTTT	CAISARGTNTGELFF
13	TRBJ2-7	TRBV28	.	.	TGTGCCAGCAGCCCCATACCCGACTACGAGCAGTACTTC	CASSPIPDYEQYF
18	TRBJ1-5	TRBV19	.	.	TGTGCCAGTAGGGCCCCCGCACCAGGGAGAAGAGGCAATCAGCCCCAGCATTTT	CASRAPAPGRRGNQPQHF
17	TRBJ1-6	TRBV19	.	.	TGTGCCAGTAGTATTATAAGGGGCAGCGCGTATAATTCACCCCTCCACTTT	CASSIIRGSAYNSPLHF
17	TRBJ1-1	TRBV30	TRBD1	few	TGTGCCTGGAGTGATACTGTGGCAGGGGGCTTTAACACTGAAGCTTTCTTT	CAWSDTVAGGFNTEAFF
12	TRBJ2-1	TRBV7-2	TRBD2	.	TGTGCCAACTCCCGGACTAGCGGTGAGCAGTTCTTC	CANSRTSGEQFF
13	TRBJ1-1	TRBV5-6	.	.	TGTGCCAGCAGCCATCAACAGGGTTCTGAAGCTTTCTTT	CASSHQQGSEAFF